These 18 T cell receptor beta chains originate from one sample sequenced in a study of OX40 agonist ivuxolimab in advanced cancers. TCRdb keeps only in-frame clones here, not all; method: immunoSEQ multiplex PCR. This table has about 76,000 clones, approximately 79% appearing once. Here the sequenced sample was CD4+ or CD8+ T cells sorted from blood, taken in a trial of the OX40 agonist ivuxolimab. The source is an adult with an advanced solid tumor such as melanoma, head and neck, liver or kidney cancer.

The CDR3 DNA reads as TGTGCCAGCAGCCCGGAGCGCTATGAGCAGTTCTTC. Its translation: CASSPERYEQFF. The chain recombines TRBV7-9 with TRBJ2-1, with D unresolved. The V end was cut by 5 bases, the J end by 8 bases, with 10 bases between. The germline V gene encodes CDR1 SEHNR and CDR2 FQNEAQ (reference sequence). The CDR3 runs to 12 residues. Using reference TRBV7-9 and TRBJ2-1 for the parts outside the CDR3, the full variable domain is DTGVSQNPRHKITKRGQNVTFRCDPISEHNRLYWYRQTLGQGPEFLTYFQNEAQLEKSRLLSDRFSAERPKGSFSTLEIQRTEQGDSAMYLCASSPERYEQFFGPGTRLTVL.

A few counts support this clone. This chain uses TRBV2 with TRBJ1-6; possible D gene TRBD1, 5 bases. V lost 7 bases to trimming and J lost 13 bases, with 20 bases between them. The V gene's germline CDR1 is SNHLY and CDR2 FYNNEI. CDR3 length equals 14 residues. CDR3 nucleotide sequence: TGTGCCAGCACCTTGGGGCCCCTGGACGGGCCCCTCCACTTT. Translated, it gives CASTLGPLDGPLHF.

The V call is TRBV7-9, the J call TRBJ2-3, with D perhaps matching TRBD2 (6 bases). Germline V gene lookup returns CDR1 SEHNR and CDR2 FQNEAQ (reference sequence). V lost 5 bases to trimming and J lost 3 bases, with 15 bases between them. The CDR3 extends over 15 amino acids. CDR3 nucleotide sequence: TGTGCCAGCAGCCGACTGGACTACCGGACAGATACGCAGTATTTT. Amino acid sequence: CASSRLDYRTDTQYF.

The J gene is TRBJ2-5, the V gene TRBV2; 7 bases are shared with TRBD2. The CDR3 sequence is 15 residues long. J was trimmed by 1 base and V by 9 bases; bases with no gene match: 11. Per the germline V gene, CDR1 is SNHLY and CDR2 is FYNNEI. CDR3 in DNA: TGTGCCAGTCAAGCCCGCAGCGGGGTCCAAGAGACCCAGTACTTC. Protein: CASQARSGVQETQYF.

In this sample, this clone turned up a few times. The genes are TRBV5-1 and TRBJ2-3; D perhaps matches TRBD2 (6 bases). The CDR3 sequence is 16 residues long. CDR1 is SGHRS and CDR2 is YFSETQ in the germline V gene. Trimming removed 1 base from V and 3 bases from J, with 15 bases in between. The DNA for the CDR3 is TGCGCCAGCAGCTTGATGGGAGGACCGGGGACAGATACGCAGTATTTT. It is translated as CASSLMGGPGTDTQYF.

The sample holds one count of this clone. This chain links TRBV27 with TRBJ2-1, with 10 positions matching TRBD2. Germline loops: CDR1 MNHEY, CDR2 SMNVEV (reference sequence). Germline trimming cut 2 bases from V and 2 bases from J; bases unmatched to any gene: 3. This CDR3 is built from 16 residues. This chain's CDR3 is CASSLQAGGAYNEQFF. Here the CDR3 DNA reads TGTGCCAGCAGTTTACAAGCGGGGGGGGCCTACAATGAGCAGTTCTTC.

The chain is built from TRBV11-1 and TRBJ2-3; 8 bases are a match to TRBD2. There are 16 residues in the CDR3. With 3 bases clipped from V and 5 bases from J, the junction kept 10 bases outside the gene matches. Germline CDR1 is SGHAT and CDR2 is FQDESV (reference sequence). CDR3 nucleotide sequence: TGTGCCAGCAGCTTCGAAGCGGGGGCCGGGGGAGATACGCAGTATTTT. Translation: CASSFEAGAGGDTQYF.

The V and J genes are TRBV5-6 and TRBJ1-1; a weak D match, TRBD1 (5 bases). The germline V gene encodes CDR1 SGHDT and CDR2 YYEEEE. Between the trimmed V and J ends, which lost 1 base and 10 bases, there was a span of 11 bases. The length of the CDR3 is 12 residues. DNA of the CDR3: TGTGCCAGCAGCTTGTTGAGGCAGGGAGCTTTCTTT. Translated: CASSLLRQGAFF.

The CDR3 reads CASSRDRESEQFF. The CDR3 nucleotides are TGTGCCAGTAGTAGGGACAGGGAGAGTGAGCAGTTCTTC. The V gene is TRBV19, the J gene TRBJ2-1; 9 positions match TRBD1. Unmatched junction bases numbered 4, after V lost 4 bases and J lost 9 bases. This CDR3 spans 13 amino acids. In germline, CDR1 is LNHDA, CDR2 SQIVND (reference sequence).

This clone showed up just once. The rearrangement uses TRBV19 and TRBJ1-2, with no clear D. Germline V gene data show CDR1 as LNHDA and CDR2 as SQIVND (reference sequence). Trimming shortened V by 0 bases and J by 8 bases, and 10 bases separated the two germline ends. The CDR3 length is 13 residues. The CDR3 region is CASSIDLSGGYTF. In DNA form, the CDR3 reads TGTGCCAGTAGTATAGATCTATCGGGAGGCTACACCTTC. Complete variable domain (other parts from reference TRBV19 and TRBJ1-2): DGGITQSPKYLFRKEGQNVTLSCEQNLNHDAMYWYRQDPGQGLRLIYYSQIVNDFQKGDIAEGYSVSREKKESFPLTVTSAQKNPTAFYLCASSIDLSGGYTFGSGTRLTVV.

V usage is TRBV4-2 and J usage is TRBJ1-5; D remains ambiguous. CDR3 size: 15 residues. Per germline, CDR1 LGHNA and CDR2 YNFKEQ. Trimming removed 4 bases from V and 2 bases from J, with 12 bases in between. The CDR3 is CASSPWRQGNQPQHF. DNA of the CDR3: TGTGCCAGCAGCCCCTGGCGGCAGGGCAATCAGCCCCAGCATTTT.

The chain links TRBV11-2 to TRBJ2-5; D gene ambiguous. CDR3 length: 13 residues. Trimming took 2 bases from V and 2 from J, leaving 6 bases between them. Germline lookup yields CDR1 SGHAT and CDR2 FQNNGV. The CDR3 DNA is TGTGCCAGCAGCTTACAAGGGCAAGAGACCCAGTACTTC. Its protein product is CASSLQGQETQYF.

The rearrangement uses TRBV5-1 and TRBJ1-2; 7 positions agree with TRBD1. The germline CDR1 and CDR2 sequences are SGHRS and YFSETQ. The CDR3 totals 17 residues. Unmatched junction bases numbered 12, after V lost 4 bases and J lost 0 bases. Here the CDR3 reads CASSPGTVDDSNYGYTF. DNA for the CDR3: TGCGCCAGCAGCCCTGGGACAGTTGACGACTCTAACTATGGCTACACCTTC. The complete variable domain, with remaining parts taken from reference TRBV5-1 and TRBJ1-2, reads KAGVTQTPRYLIKTRGQQVTLSCSPISGHRSVSWYQQTPGQGLQFLFEYFSETQRNKGNFPGRFSGRQFSNSRSEMNVSTLELGDSALYLCASSPGTVDDSNYGYTFGSGTRLTVV.

The chain recombines TRBV28 with TRBJ1-2; tentatively, D is TRBD1 (6 bases). Looked up from germline, CDR1 is MDHEN and CDR2 is SYDVKM. The V gene lost 9 bases and the J gene lost 4 bases, with 30 bases spanning the gap. The CDR3 has 18 amino acids. The CDR3 protein is CASENRRQGYYVFYGYTF. CDR3 in DNA: TGTGCCAGTGAAAACCGGCGGCAGGGGTACTATGTATTCTATGGCTACACCTTC.

The J gene is TRBJ2-1, the V gene TRBV4-2; D gene uncertain. With 3 bases removed from V and 9 bases from J, the gap between germline ends came to 15 bases. CDR1 LGHNA and CDR2 YNFKEQ come from the germline V gene. There are 14 residues in the CDR3. CDR3 region: CASSHPGPRSEQFF. CDR3 DNA: TGTGCCAGCAGCCACCCCGGGCCACGAAGTGAGCAGTTCTTC.

The chain recombines TRBV11-2 with TRBJ2-2; no firm D call. The CDR3 runs to 13 residues. Germline assignment: CDR1 SGHAT and CDR2 FQNNGV. Deletions cut 6 bases from V and 0 bases from J, with 5 bases between. CDR3 amino acids: CASRPTNTGELFF. The CDR3 nucleotides are TGTGCCAGCAGGCCTACGAACACCGGGGAGCTGTTTTTT.

V and J are TRBV7-8 and TRBJ1-2, with D tentatively TRBD1 (6 bases). The CDR3 runs to 17 residues. Between the trimmed V and J ends, which lost 7 bases and 4 bases, there was a span of 25 bases. Germline V CDR1 and CDR2: SGHVS, FQNEAQ. The DNA for the CDR3 is TGTGCCAGCACCAGGGGTCTCCGAGACCCGCAACGCTATGGCTACACCTTC. This gives the protein CASTRGLRDPQRYGYTF. The full variable domain, completed using reference TRBV7-8 and TRBJ1-2, is GAGVSQSPRYKVAKRGQDVALRCDPISGHVSLFWYQQALGQGPEFLTYFQNEAQLDKSGLPSDRFFAERPEGSVSTLKIQRTQQEDSAVYLCASTRGLRDPQRYGYTFGSGTRLTVV.

The chain combines TRBV5-1 with TRBJ2-3, with 9 bases aligning to TRBD2. CDR3 size: 16 residues. V shed 2 bases and J 0 bases; nucleotides not matched to a gene: 4. From germline, CDR1 is SGHRS and CDR2 YFSETQ. For the CDR3, the DNA is TGCGCCAGCAGCTTACTAGCGGGTGCTAGCACAGATACGCAGTATTTT. Amino acids: CASSLLAGASTDTQYF.